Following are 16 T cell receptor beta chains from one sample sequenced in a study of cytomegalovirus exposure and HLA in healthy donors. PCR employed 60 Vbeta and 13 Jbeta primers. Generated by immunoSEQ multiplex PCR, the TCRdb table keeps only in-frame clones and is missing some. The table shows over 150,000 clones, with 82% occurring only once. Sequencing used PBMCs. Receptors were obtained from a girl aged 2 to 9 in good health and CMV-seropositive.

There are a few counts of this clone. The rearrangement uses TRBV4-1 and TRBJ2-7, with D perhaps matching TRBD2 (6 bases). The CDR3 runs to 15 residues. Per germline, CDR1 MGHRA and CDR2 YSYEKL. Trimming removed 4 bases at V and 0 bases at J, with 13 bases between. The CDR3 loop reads CASSPSVGSSYEQYF. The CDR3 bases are TGCGCCAGCAGCCCTAGCGTGGGCAGCTCCTACGAGCAGTACTTC.

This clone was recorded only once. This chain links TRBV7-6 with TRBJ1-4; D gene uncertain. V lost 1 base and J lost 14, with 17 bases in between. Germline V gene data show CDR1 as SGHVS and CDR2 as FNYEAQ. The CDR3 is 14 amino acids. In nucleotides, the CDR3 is TGTGCCAGCAGCTTAGAAGGCAGAGGAGGAGGGCTGTTTTTT. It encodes CASSLEGRGGGLFF.

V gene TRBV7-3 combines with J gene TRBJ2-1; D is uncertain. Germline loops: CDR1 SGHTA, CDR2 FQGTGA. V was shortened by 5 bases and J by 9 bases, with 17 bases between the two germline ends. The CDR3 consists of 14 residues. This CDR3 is CASSPSGNRGEQFF. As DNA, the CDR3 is TGTGCCAGCAGCCCATCCGGAAACCGCGGTGAGCAGTTCTTC.

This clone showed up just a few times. CDR3 nucleotide sequence: TGCGCCAGCAGCCAAGTCGGGAGAGAAAACATTCAGTACTTC. Amino acid sequence: CASSQVGRENIQYF. The V gene is TRBV4-1, the J gene TRBJ2-4; the D gene is possibly TRBD2 (6 bases). Germline CDR1 reads MGHRA; CDR2 reads YSYEKL. Trimming took 1 base from V and 5 from J, leaving 9 bases between them. The CDR3 totals 14 residues.

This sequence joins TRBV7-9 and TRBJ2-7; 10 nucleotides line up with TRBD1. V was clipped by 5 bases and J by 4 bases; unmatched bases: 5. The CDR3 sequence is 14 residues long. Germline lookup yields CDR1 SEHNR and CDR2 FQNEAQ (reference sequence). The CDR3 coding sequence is TGTGCCAGCAGCCGGCGGGACAGGGGATACGAGCAGTACTTC. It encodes CASSRRDRGYEQYF.

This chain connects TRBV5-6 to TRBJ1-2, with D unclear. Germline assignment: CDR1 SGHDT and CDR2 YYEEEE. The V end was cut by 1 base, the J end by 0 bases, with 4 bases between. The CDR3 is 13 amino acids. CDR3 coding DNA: TGTGCCAGCAGCTTGTCCGCTAACTATGGCTACACCTTC. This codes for CASSLSANYGYTF.

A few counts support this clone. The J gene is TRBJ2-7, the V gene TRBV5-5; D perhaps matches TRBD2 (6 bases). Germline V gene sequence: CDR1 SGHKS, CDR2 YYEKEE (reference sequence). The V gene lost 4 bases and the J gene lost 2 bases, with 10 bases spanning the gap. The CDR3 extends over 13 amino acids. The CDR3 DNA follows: TGTGCCAGCAGCCCGGAGGGGCCCTACGAGCAGTACTTC. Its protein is CASSPEGPYEQYF.

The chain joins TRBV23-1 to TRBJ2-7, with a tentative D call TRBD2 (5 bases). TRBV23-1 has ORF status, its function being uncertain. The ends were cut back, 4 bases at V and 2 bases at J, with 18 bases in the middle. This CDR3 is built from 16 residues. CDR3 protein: CASSRNLLESPYEQYF. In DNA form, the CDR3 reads TGCGCCAGCAGTCGCAACCTACTAGAATCACCCTACGAGCAGTACTTC.

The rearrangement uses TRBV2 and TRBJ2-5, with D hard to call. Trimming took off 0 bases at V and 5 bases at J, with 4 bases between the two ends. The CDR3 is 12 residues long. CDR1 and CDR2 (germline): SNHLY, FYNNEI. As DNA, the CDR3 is TGTGCCAGCAGTGAAGCGGAGGAGACCCAGTACTTC. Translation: CASSEAEETQYF.

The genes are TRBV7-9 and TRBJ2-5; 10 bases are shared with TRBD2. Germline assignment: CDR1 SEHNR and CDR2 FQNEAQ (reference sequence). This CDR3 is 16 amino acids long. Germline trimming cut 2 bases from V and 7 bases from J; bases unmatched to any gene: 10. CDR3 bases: TGTGCCAGCAGCTTACCAGCGGGAGGGGTTTCAGTGACCCAGTACTTC. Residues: CASSLPAGGVSVTQYF.

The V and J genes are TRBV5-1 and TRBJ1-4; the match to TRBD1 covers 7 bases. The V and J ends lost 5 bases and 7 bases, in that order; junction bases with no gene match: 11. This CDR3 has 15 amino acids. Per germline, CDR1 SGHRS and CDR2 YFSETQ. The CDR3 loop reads CASRVRQGVGEKLFF. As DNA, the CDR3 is TGCGCCAGCAGGGTTAGACAGGGCGTCGGTGAAAAACTGTTTTTT.

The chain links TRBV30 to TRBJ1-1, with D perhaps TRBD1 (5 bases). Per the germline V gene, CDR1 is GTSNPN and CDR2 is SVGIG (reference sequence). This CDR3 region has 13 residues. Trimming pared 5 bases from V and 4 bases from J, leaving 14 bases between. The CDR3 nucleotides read TGTGCCTGGTGGGCCAGGGCGAGCACTGAAGCTTTCTTT. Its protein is CAWWARASTEAFF.

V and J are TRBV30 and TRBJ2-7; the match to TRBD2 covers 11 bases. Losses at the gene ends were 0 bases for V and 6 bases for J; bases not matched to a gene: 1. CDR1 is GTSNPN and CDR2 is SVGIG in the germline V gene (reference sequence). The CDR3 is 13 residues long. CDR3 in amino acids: CAWSVLAGAEQYF. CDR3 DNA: TGTGCCTGGAGTGTACTAGCGGGGGCCGAGCAGTACTTC.

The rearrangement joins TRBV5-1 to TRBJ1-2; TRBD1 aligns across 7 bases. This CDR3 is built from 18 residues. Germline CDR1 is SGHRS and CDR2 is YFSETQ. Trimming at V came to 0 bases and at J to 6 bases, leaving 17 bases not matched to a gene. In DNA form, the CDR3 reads TGCGCCAGCAGCTTGGCGGTGACAGGGACAACTCTCGGGGATGGCTACACCTTC. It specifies CASSLAVTGTTLGDGYTF.

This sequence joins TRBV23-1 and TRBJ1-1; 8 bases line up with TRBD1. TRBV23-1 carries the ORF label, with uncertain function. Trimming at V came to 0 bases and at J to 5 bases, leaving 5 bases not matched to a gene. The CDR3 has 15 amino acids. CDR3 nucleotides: TGCGCCAGCAGTCAATCCGGACAGGGAGGGACTGAAGCTTTCTTT. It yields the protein CASSQSGQGGTEAFF.

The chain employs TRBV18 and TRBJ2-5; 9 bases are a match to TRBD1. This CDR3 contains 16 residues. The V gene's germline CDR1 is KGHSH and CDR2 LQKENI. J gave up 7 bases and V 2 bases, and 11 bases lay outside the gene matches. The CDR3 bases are TGTGCCAGCTCACCATGGACAGGGGCCCTCGTAGGGACCCAGTACTTC. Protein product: CASSPWTGALVGTQYF.